A selection of T cell receptor beta chains follows, all from one sample in a study of cytomegalovirus exposure and HLA in healthy donors. Assay used: immunoSEQ multiplex PCR; TCRdb lists only in-frame clones, some missing. The table has roughly 120,000 clones, less than 80% seen once; the top ten hold roughly 10%. The sequencing sample was made of PBMCs. The source of these receptors is a woman in her forties or fifties in good health and CMV-seropositive. Both conserved end residues are part of each CDR3. D genes are given only for firm matches. Not all rows give a size; the values are once, few, many and, for expanded clones, a class.

D: TRBD1; V: TRBV7-2; J: TRBJ1-5; size: few; DNA: TGTGCCAGCAGCGCTTCAGAGGGACAGTTAAATCAGCCCCAGCATTTT; CDR3: CASSASEGQLNQPQHF
D: TRBD2; V: TRBV28; J: TRBJ2-7; size: .; DNA: TGTGCCAGCAGGCGGGGGATCCAATCCTACGAGCAGTACTTC; CDR3: CASRRGIQSYEQYF
D: .; V: TRBV28; J: TRBJ1-1; size: .; DNA: TGTGCCAGCACCGTTACAGGGCGACTTGAAGCTTTCTTT; CDR3: CASTVTGRLEAFF
D: TRBD2; V: TRBV7-2; J: TRBJ2-2; size: once; DNA: TGTGCCAGCAGCGACCCGGCGGGAGCGGGAGTCACCGGGGAGCTGTTTTTT; CDR3: CASSDPAGAGVTGELFF
D: TRBD1; V: TRBV4-2; J: TRBJ2-7; size: .; DNA: TGTGCCAGCAGCCAGTCCCCCGGGACAGGGCTTTACGAGCAGTACTTC; CDR3: CASSQSPGTGLYEQYF
D: TRBD1; V: TRBV19; J: TRBJ1-2; size: .; DNA: TGTGCCAGTAGTATTTCGGGACAGGGGCCTTTCGTTGGCTACACCTTC; CDR3: CASSISGQGPFVGYTF
D: .; V: TRBV6-5; J: TRBJ1-3; size: .; DNA: TGTGCCAGCAGTTCTAACAGCAATCCTGGAAACACCATATATTTT; CDR3: CASSSNSNPGNTIYF
D: TRBD1; V: TRBV18; J: TRBJ2-1; size: .; DNA: TGTGCCAGCTCACCACCGGCAGGGGGACAGACCAATGAGCAGTTCTTC; CDR3: CASSPPAGGQTNEQFF
D: .; V: TRBV28; J: TRBJ1-5; size: .; DNA: TGTGCCAGCAGTTTACCTTACGGAGGTCAGCCCCAGCATTTT; CDR3: CASSLPYGGQPQHF
D: TRBD1; V: TRBV5-6; J: TRBJ1-4; size: .; DNA: TGTGCCAGCAGCCCAGGGGGCGCGGGGTCAACTAATGAAAAACTGTTTTTT; CDR3: CASSPGGAGSTNEKLFF